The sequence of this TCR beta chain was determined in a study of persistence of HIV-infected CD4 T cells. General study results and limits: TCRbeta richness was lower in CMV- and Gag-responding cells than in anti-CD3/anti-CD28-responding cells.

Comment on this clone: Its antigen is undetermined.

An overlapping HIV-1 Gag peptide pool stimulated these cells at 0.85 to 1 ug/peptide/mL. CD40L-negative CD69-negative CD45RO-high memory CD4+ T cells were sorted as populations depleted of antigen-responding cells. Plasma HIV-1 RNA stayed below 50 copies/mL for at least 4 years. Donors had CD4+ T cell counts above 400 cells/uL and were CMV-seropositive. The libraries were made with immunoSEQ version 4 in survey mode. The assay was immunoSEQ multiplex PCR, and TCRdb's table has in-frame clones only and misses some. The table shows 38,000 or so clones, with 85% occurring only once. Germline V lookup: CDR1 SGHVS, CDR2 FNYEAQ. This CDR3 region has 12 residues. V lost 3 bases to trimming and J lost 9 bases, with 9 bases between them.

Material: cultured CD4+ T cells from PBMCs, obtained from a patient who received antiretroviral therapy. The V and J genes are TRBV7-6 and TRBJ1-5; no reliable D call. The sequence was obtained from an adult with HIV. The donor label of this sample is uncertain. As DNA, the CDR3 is TGTGCCAGCAGCTTCCCCAGTGGGCCCCAGCATTTT. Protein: CASSFPSGPQHF.